This T cell receptor (beta chain) was identified in a study of blood T cell repertoires in COVID-19. Libraries were prepared by immunoSEQ multiplex PCR; TCRdb keeps only in-frame clonotypes and omits some of them. Among about 260,000 clones listed, about 89% were seen once. Germline V lookup: CDR1 KGHSH, CDR2 LQKENI. Trimming removed 2 bases from V and 0 bases from J, with 14 bases in between. The CDR3 extends over 16 amino acids. Sequenced input: peripheral blood. The receptor was isolated from a woman in her fifties or sixties with acute or convalescent COVID-19. J is TRBJ2-7 and V is TRBV18, with a possible D match to TRBD2 (6 bases). CDR3 nucleotide sequence: TGTGCCAGCTCACCATCGGGTCGGGGGAGCTCCTACGAGCAGTACTTC. This sequence encodes CASSPSGRGSSYEQYF.